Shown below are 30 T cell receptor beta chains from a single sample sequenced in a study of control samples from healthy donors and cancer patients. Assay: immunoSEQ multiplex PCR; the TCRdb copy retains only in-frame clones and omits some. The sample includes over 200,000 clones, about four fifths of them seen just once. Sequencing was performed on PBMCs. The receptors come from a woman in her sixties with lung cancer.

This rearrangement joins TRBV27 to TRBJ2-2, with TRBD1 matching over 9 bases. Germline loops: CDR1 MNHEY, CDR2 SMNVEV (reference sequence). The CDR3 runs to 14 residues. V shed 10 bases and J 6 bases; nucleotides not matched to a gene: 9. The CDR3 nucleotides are TGTGCCACCCGGACAGGGGTCTCGTCCGGGGAGCTGTTTTTT. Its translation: CATRTGVSSGELFF.

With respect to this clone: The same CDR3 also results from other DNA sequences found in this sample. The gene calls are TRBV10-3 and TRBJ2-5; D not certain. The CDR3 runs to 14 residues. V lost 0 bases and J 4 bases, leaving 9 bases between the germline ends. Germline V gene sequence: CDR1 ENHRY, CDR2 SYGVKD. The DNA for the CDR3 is TGTGCCATCAGTGAGTCCGGAGTAGTAGAGACCCAGTACTTC. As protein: CAISESGVVETQYF.

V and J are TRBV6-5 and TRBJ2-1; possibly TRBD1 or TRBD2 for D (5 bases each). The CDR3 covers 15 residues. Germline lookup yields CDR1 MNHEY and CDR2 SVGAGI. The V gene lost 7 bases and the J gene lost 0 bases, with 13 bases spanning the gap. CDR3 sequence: CASTPGPGSYNEQFF. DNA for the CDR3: TGTGCCAGCACCCCGGGACCGGGCTCCTACAATGAGCAGTTCTTC.

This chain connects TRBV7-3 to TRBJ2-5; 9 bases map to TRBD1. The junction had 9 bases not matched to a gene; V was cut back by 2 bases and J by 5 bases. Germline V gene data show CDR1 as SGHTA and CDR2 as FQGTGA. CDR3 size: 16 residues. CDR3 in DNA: TGTGCCAGCAGCTTATTTGTAGGACAGGGGACGGAGACCCAGTACTTC. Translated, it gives CASSLFVGQGTETQYF. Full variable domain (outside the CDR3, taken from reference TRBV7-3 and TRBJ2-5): GAGVSQTPSNKVTEKGKYVELRCDPISGHTALYWYRQSLGQGPEFLIYFQGTGAADDSGLPNDRFFAVRPEGSVSTLKIQRTERGDSAVYLCASSLFVGQGTETQYFGPGTRLLVL.

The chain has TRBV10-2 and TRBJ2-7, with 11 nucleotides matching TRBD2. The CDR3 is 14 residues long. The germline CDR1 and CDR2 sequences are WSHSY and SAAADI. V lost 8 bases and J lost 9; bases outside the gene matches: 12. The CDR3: CASFEGLAARRQYF. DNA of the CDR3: TGCGCCAGCTTTGAGGGACTAGCGGCAAGGAGGCAGTACTTC.

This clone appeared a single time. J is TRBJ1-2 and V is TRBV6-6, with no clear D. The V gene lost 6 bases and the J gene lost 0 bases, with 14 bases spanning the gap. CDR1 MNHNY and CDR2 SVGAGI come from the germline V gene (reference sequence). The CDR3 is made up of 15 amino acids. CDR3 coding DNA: TGTGCCAGCAGCCTTGCAGGATATCCTAACTATGGCTACACCTTC. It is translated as CASSLAGYPNYGYTF.

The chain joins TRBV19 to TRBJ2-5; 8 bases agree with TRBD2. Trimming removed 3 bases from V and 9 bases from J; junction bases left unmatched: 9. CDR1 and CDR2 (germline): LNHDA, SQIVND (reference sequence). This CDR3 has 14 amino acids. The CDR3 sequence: CASSIGERGGPQYF. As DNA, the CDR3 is TGTGCCAGTAGTATCGGGGAACGGGGGGGGCCCCAGTACTTC.

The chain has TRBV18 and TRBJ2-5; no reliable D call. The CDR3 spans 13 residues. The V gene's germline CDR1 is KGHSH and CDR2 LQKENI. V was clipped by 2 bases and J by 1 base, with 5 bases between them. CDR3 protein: CASSPDTQETQYF. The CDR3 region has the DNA TGTGCCAGCTCACCAGATACCCAAGAGACCCAGTACTTC.

CDR3 residues: CASSADNYNEQFF. Written as DNA, the CDR3 is TGTGCCAGCAGCGCAGACAACTACAATGAGCAGTTCTTC. This chain connects TRBV9 to TRBJ2-1; no firm D call. Trimming cost V 3 bases and J 3 bases, with 7 bases left between them. CDR3 length: 13 amino acids. Germline lookup yields CDR1 SGDLS and CDR2 YYNGEE.

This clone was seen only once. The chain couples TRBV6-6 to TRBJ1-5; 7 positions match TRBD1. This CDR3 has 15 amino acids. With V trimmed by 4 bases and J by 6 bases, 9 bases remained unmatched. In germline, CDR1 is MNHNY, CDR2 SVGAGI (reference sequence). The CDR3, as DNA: TGTGCCAGCAGTTTCCCGACAGGGTCCGGTCAGCCCCAGCATTTT. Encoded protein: CASSFPTGSGQPQHF.

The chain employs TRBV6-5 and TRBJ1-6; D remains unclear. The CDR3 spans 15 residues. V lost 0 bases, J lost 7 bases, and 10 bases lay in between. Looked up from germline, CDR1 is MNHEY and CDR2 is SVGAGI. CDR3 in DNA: TGTGCCAGCAGTTACTCAAGTATTGCCAATTCACCCCTCCACTTT. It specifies CASSYSSIANSPLHF.

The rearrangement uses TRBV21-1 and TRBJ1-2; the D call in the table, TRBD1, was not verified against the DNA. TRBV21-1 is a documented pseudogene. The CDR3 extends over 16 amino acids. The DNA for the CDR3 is TGTGCCAGCAGCCCCCGAGGATACAGGGTTAACTATGGCTACACCTTC. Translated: CASSPRGYRVNYGYTF.

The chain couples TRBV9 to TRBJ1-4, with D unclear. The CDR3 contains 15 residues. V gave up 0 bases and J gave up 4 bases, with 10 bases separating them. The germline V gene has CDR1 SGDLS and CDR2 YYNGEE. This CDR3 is CASSVAPSLNEKLFF. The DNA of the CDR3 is TGTGCCAGCAGCGTAGCTCCCAGCCTTAATGAAAAACTGTTTTTT. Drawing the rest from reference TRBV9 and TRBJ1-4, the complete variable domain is DSGVTQTPKHLITATGQRVTLRCSPRSGDLSVYWYQQSLDQGLQFLIQYYNGEERAKGNILERFSAQQFPDLHSELNLSSLELGDSALYFCASSVAPSLNEKLFFGSGTQLSVL.

The CDR3 region has the DNA TGTGCCAGCAGCCGGACAGACCAAGAGACCCAGTACTTC. Amino acids: CASSRTDQETQYF. The chain couples TRBV5-4 to TRBJ2-5; D perhaps matches TRBD1 (6 bases). V dropped 4 bases and J dropped 0 bases, with 7 bases sitting between them. The germline V gene encodes CDR1 SGHNT and CDR2 YYREEE (reference sequence). The CDR3 spans 13 residues.

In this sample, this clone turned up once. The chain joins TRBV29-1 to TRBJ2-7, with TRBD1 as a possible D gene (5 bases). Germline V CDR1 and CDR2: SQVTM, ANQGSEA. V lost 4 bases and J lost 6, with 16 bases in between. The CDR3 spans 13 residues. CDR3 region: CSVARQGFGEQYF. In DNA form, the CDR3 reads TGCAGCGTTGCTCGGCAGGGTTTTGGCGAGCAGTACTTC.

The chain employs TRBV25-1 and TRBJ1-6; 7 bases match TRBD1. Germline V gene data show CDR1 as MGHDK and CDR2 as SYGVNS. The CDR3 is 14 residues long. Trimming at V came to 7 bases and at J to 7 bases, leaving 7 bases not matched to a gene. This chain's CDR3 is CASTSQGSNSPLHF. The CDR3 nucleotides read TGTGCCAGCACCTCACAGGGGAGCAATTCACCCCTCCACTTT.

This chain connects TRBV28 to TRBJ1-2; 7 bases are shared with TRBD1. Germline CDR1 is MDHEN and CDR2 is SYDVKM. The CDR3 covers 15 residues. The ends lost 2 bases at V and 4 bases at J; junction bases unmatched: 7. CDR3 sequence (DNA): TGTGCCAGCAGTTTAACAGGGGTATCGAGCTATGGCTACACCTTC. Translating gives CASSLTGVSSYGYTF.

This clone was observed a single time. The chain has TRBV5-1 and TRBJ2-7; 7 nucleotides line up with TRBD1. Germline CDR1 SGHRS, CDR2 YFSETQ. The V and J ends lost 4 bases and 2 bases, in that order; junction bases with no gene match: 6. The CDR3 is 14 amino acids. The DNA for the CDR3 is TGCGCCAGCAGCCCAGGACAGGACCCCTACGAGCAGTACTTC. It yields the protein CASSPGQDPYEQYF.

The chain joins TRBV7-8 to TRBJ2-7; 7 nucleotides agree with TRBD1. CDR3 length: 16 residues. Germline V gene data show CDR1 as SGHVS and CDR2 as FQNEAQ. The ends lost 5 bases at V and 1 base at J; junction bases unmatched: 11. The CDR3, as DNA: TGTGCCAGCAGCATGTACGGGCAGGGGGTTTCCTACGAGCAGTACTTC. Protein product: CASSMYGQGVSYEQYF. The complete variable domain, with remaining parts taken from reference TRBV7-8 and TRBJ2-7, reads GAGVSQSPRYKVAKRGQDVALRCDPISGHVSLFWYQQALGQGPEFLTYFQNEAQLDKSGLPSDRFFAERPEGSVSTLKIQRTQQEDSAVYLCASSMYGQGVSYEQYFGPGTRLTVT.

CDR3 sequence (DNA): TGTGCCACCAGCAGAGATCGAGGGCAGGGATCGGATACGCAGTATTTT. Its translation is CATSRDRGQGSDTQYF. The chain carries TRBV15 and TRBJ2-3, with D possibly being TRBD1 or TRBD2 (5 bases each). Trimming removed 0 bases from V and 6 bases from J, with 16 bases in between. The CDR3 has 16 amino acids. Germline values: CDR1 LNHNV, CDR2 YYDKDF (reference sequence).

The CDR3 region is CASRTGGNQPQHF. The CDR3 nucleotides are TGTGCCTCGCGGACAGGGGGGAATCAGCCCCAGCATTTT. The V and J genes are TRBV10-3 and TRBJ1-5; TRBD1 matches at 10 bases. Germline values: CDR1 ENHRY, CDR2 SYGVKD. The CDR3 covers 13 residues. Trimming cost V 11 bases and J 4 bases; bases outside gene matches: 5.

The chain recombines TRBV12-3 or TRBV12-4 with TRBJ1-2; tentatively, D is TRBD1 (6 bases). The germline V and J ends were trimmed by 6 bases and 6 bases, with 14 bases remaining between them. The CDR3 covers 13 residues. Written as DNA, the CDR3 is TGTGCCAGCAGGCCCCCGGGGGGCGATGGCTACACCTTC. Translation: CASRPPGGDGYTF.

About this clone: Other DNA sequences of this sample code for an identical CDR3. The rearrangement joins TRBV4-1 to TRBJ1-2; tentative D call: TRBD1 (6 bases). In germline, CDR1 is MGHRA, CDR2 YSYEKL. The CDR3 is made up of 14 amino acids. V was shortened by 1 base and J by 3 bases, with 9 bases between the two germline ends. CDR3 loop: CASSQAPGDYGYTF. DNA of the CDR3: TGCGCCAGCAGCCAAGCGCCAGGGGACTATGGCTACACCTTC.

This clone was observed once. CDR3 in DNA: TGCGCCAGCAGCTTTGGGGCAATCACCCAAGAGACCCAGTACTTC. Translating gives CASSFGAITQETQYF. J is TRBJ2-5 and V is TRBV5-1; D is perhaps TRBD1 (5 bases). CDR1 is SGHRS and CDR2 is YFSETQ in the germline V gene. With 2 bases removed from V and 1 base from J, the gap between germline ends came to 12 bases. The CDR3 has 15 amino acids.

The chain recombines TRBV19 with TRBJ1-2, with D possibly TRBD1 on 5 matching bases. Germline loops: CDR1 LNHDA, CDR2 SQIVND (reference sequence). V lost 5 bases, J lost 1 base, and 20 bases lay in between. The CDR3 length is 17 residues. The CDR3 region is CASSPTLAGGSNYGYTF. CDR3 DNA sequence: TGTGCCAGTAGTCCCACTCTCGCCGGGGGAAGTAACTATGGCTACACCTTC.

CDR3: CASSSGLTNYGYTF. The CDR3 DNA reads as TGTGCCAGCAGTTCCGGCTTAACTAACTATGGCTACACCTTC. The gene calls are TRBV19 and TRBJ1-2; D remains unclear. This CDR3 has 14 amino acids. V shed 9 bases and J shed 0 bases, with 14 bases lying between them. Germline CDR1 and CDR2: LNHDA and SQIVND (reference sequence).

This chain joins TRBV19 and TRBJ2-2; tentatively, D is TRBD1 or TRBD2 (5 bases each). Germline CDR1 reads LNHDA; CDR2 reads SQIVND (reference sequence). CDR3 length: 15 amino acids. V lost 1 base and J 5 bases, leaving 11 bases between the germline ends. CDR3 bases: TGTGCCAGTAGTATAGCTGGGGGAATGACCGGGGAGCTGTTTTTT. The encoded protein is CASSIAGGMTGELFF.

The CDR3 DNA reads TGTGCCAGCAGCCGGACCGGGGGCTTGGATGGCTACACCTTC. Protein sequence: CASSRTGGLDGYTF. The genes are TRBV3-1 (or the pseudogene TRBV3-2) and TRBJ1-2; D is perhaps TRBD1 (6 bases). Per germline, CDR1 LGHDT and CDR2 YNNKEL (reference sequence). Trimming shortened V by 4 bases and J by 6 bases, and 15 bases separated the two germline ends. The CDR3 is made up of 14 amino acids.

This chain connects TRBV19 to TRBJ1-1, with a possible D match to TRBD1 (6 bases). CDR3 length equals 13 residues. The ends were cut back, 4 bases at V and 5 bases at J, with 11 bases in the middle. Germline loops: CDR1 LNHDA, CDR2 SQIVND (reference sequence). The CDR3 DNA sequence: TGTGCCAGTAGTAATGGGGGCGGAACTGAAGCTTTCTTT. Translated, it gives CASSNGGGTEAFF.

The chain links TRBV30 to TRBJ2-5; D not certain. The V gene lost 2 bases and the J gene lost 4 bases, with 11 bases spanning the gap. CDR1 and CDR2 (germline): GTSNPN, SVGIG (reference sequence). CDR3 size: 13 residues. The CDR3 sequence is CAWSHRVGETQYF. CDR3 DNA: TGTGCCTGGAGTCATAGGGTTGGAGAGACCCAGTACTTC.